Listed here is a single T cell receptor beta chain. Its antigen is unidentified. These data originate in a study of CD8 T cells in ankylosing spondylitis. Study results and limitations: Reactive arthritis synovial fluid and blood previously showed some of these motif variants. Characteristic of ankylosing spondylitis blood, it appeared, was a TCR beta motif comprising eight highly homologous variants. Researchers report that disease-linked clones proved CD8+ and relatively rare in peripheral blood.

TCRdb re-called the 5' RACE reads through MiXCR, storing one row per CDR3 protein. The sample lists approximately 340,000 distinct CDR3 sequences, 14% to 15% occurring once. The sample consisted of blood, either unsorted or a sorted T cell fraction (not recorded which). This TCR came from a male donor with ankylosing spondylitis or in good health (not recorded which).

DNA for the CDR3: TGTGCCAGCAGCTCCGAGGGGGCAGGGAATGGCTACACCTTC. It encodes CASSSEGAGNGYTF. The chain carries TRBV5-4 and TRBJ1-2; 7 bases are a match to TRBD1. J was trimmed by 6 bases and V by 3 bases; bases with no gene match: 8. Germline CDR1 reads SGHNT; CDR2 reads YYREEE (reference sequence). CDR3 length: 14 residues.